Listed below are T cell receptor beta chains from one sample, sequenced in a study of OX40 agonist ivuxolimab in advanced cancers. The data were produced by immunoSEQ multiplex PCR, yet TCRdb's version contains in-frame clones alone and is incomplete. This table has tens of thousands of clones, around 93% appearing once. Here the sequenced sample was CD4+ or CD8+ T cells sorted from blood, taken in a trial of the OX40 agonist ivuxolimab. These receptors originate from an adult with an advanced solid tumor such as melanoma, head and neck, liver or kidney cancer. The CDR3 runs from the conserved cysteine through the conserved F or W. A D gene is named only where the DNA matches it firmly.

TRBV2	.	TRBJ1-5	CASSDRTASNQPQHF
TRBV6-5	.	TRBJ2-2	CASSYSIPGELFF
TRBV9	TRBD1	TRBJ1-5	CASSGGQGNQPQHF
TRBV30	.	TRBJ1-1	CAWSPGAEAFF
TRBV25-1	.	TRBJ2-1	CASTAPLMTGEGEQFF
TRBV29-1	.	TRBJ1-1	CSVGPPVHTEAFF
TRBV5-1	.	TRBJ2-3	CASVPEGGHTQYF
TRBV7-8	TRBD1	TRBJ1-2	CASSSDRAVPYGYTF
TRBV30	.	TRBJ1-5	CAWSHEWADSNQPQHF
TRBV4-3	.	TRBJ2-7	CASSQDLRRTGTYEQYF
TRBV7-2	TRBD2	TRBJ2-1	CASSLGAGVFDEQFF
TRBV29-1	.	TRBJ2-3	CSVEGGRGATDTQYF
TRBV4-2	.	TRBJ2-3	CASSQEGSTDTQYF
TRBV4-1	TRBD1	TRBJ1-2	CASSQVVQGDYGYTF
TRBV19	.	TRBJ2-1	CASSFLGDEQFF
TRBV19	.	TRBJ1-3	CASSGDSGNTIYF
TRBV4-1	.	TRBJ1-1	CASRPSTGWMNTEAFF
TRBV5-1	.	TRBJ2-1	CASSLEQGGYNEQFF
TRBV13	.	TRBJ2-3	CASSTWEYGTDTQYF
TRBV7-9	.	TRBJ2-1	CASSPQTGLRYNEQFF
TRBV9	TRBD1	TRBJ2-1	CASSVQGAYNEQFF
TRBV7-9	TRBD2	TRBJ2-5	CASSSLGREETQYF
TRBV7-6	TRBD2	TRBJ2-7	CASSSLSGRLHEQYF
TRBV11-2	TRBD2	TRBJ2-1	CASSLVVAGALNEQFF
TRBV27	.	TRBJ1-5	CASSDRSSNQPQHF
TRBV29-1	.	TRBJ2-1	CSVLGWVPSEQFF
TRBV19	TRBD2	TRBJ2-3	CASSIRASGRLDTQYF
TRBV6-4	TRBD1	TRBJ2-2	CASSEQGANTGELFF
TRBV27	.	TRBJ2-3	CASSATRELARRTDTQYF
TRBV19	TRBD1	TRBJ2-1	CASSITGTGIGEQFF
TRBV28	.	TRBJ2-5	CASSFVGAGETQYF
TRBV6-5	.	TRBJ2-7	CASSYREIKYEQYF